This T cell receptor beta chain emerged from a study of cytomegalovirus exposure and HLA in healthy donors. Primers: 60 Vbeta forward and 13 Jbeta reverse. Clones were read by immunoSEQ multiplex PCR, and TCRdb kept only the in-frame ones, dropping some. Altogether under 200,000 clones are present, around 72% being singletons, with the ten largest covering over 3%. The V and J ends lost 4 bases and 4 bases, in that order; junction bases with no gene match: 5. Germline lookup yields CDR1 LGHNA and CDR2 YSLEER. This CDR3 is built from 15 residues. The sequenced sample consisted of PBMCs. J is TRBJ1-4 and V is TRBV4-3; 8 bases are a match to TRBD1. This clonotype was sampled from a woman aged 45-65 years in good health and CMV-seropositive. The CDR3 here is CASSPGQGGNEKLFF. The DNA for the CDR3 is TGCGCCAGCAGCCCCGGACAGGGCGGTAATGAAAAACTGTTTTTT.